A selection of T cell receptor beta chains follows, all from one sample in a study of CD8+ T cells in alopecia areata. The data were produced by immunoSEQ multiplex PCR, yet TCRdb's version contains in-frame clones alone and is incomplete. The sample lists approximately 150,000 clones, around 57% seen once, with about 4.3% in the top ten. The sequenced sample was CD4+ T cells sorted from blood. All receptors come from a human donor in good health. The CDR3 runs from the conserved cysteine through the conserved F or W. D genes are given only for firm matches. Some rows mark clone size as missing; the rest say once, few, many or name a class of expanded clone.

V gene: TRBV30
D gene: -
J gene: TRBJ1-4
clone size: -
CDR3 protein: CAWSFQSNEKLFF
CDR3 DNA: TGTGCCTGGAGTTTCCAGTCTAATGAAAAACTGTTTTTT

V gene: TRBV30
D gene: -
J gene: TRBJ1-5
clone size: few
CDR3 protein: CAWSSGSIQHF
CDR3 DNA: TGTGCCTGGAGTTCGGGCAGCATCCAACATTTT

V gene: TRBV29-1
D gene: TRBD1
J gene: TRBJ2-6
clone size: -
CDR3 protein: CSVRDRFSGANVLTF
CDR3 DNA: TGCAGCGTACGGGACAGGTTCTCTGGGGCCAACGTCCTGACTTTC

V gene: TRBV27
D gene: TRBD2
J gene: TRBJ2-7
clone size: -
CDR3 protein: CASSSKLRGGYEQYF
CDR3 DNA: TGTGCCAGCAGTTCCAAACTGCGGGGAGGGTACGAGCAGTACTTC

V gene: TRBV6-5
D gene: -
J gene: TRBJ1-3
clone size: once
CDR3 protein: CASRHPATRTIYF
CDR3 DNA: TGTGCCAGCAGACACCCGGCCACCCGCACCATATATTTT

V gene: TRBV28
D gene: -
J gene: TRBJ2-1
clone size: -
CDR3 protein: CASSRSSRRGSYNEQFF
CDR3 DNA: TGTGCCAGCAGCAGAAGCTCTAGGCGGGGCTCCTACAATGAGCAGTTCTTC

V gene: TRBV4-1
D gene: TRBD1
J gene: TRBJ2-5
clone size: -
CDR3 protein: CASSQGTGETQYF
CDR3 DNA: TGCGCCAGCAGCCAAGGGACAGGAGAGACCCAGTACTTC

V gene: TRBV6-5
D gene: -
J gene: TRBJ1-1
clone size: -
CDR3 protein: CASSRPGQGTTEAFF
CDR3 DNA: TGTGCCAGCAGCCGACCGGGGCAGGGGACTACTGAAGCTTTCTTT

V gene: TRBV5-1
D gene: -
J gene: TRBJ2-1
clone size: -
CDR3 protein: CASSLSNPGGNEQFF
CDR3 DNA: TGCGCCAGCAGCCTTTCAAATCCAGGAGGCAATGAGCAGTTCTTC

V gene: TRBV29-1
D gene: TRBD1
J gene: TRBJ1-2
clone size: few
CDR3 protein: CSVVQGAYYGYTF
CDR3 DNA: TGCAGCGTGGTGCAGGGGGCCTACTATGGCTACACCTTC

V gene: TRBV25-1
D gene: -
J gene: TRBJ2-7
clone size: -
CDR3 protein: CASSPQGYEQYF
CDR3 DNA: TGTGCCAGCAGTCCCCAAGGCTACGAGCAGTACTTC

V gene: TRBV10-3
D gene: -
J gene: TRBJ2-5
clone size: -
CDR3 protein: CAISNRVPRETQYF
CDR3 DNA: TGTGCCATCAGTAACAGGGTTCCAAGGGAGACCCAGTACTTC

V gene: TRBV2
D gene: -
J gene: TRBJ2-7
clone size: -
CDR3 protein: CASSRGIDEQYF
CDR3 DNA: TGTGCCAGCAGCCGGGGGATCGACGAGCAGTACTTC

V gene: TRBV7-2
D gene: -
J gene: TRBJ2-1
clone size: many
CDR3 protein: CASSPYGEQFF
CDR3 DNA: TGTGCCAGCAGCCCTTACGGTGAGCAGTTCTTC

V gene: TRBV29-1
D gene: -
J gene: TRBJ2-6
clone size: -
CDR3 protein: CSVAGNSGANVLTF
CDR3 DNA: TGCAGCGTTGCCGGAAACTCTGGGGCCAACGTCCTGACTTTC

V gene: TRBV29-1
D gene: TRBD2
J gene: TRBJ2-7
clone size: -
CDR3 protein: CSVSASGAYEQYF
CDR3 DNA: TGCAGCGTGTCCGCTAGCGGGGCATACGAGCAGTACTTC

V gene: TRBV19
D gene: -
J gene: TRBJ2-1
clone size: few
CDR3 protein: CASSGAHSYNEQFF
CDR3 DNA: TGTGCCAGTAGTGGGGCGCACTCCTACAATGAGCAGTTCTTC

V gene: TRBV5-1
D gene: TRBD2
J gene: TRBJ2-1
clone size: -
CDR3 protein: CASSLVGTSGLYNEQFF
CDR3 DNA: TGCGCCAGCAGCCTAGTTGGGACTAGCGGGTTATACAATGAGCAGTTCTTC

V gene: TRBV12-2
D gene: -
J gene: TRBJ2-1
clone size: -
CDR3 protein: CASRLVSSPPGNEQFF
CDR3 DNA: TGTGCAAGTCGCTTAGTCTCTAGCCCCCCGGGGAATGAGCAGTTCTTC

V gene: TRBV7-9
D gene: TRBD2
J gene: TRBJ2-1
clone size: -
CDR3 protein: CASSSIGLAGSDEQFF
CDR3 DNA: TGTGCCAGCAGCTCCATCGGACTAGCGGGTTCTGATGAGCAGTTCTTC

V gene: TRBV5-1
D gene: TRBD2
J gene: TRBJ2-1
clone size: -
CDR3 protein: CASSPGQTSGIPLVEQFF
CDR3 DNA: TGCGCCAGCAGCCCCGGCCAGACTAGCGGGATTCCGTTGGTTGAGCAGTTCTTC

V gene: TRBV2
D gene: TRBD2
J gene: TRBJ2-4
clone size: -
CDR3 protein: CASSEASSGSAKNIQYF
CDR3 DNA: TGTGCCAGCAGTGAAGCGTCTAGCGGGAGCGCCAAAAACATTCAGTACTTC

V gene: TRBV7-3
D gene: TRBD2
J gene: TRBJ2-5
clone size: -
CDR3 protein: CASSLGSGREETQYF
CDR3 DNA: TGTGCCAGCAGCTTGGGTAGCGGGAGGGAGGAGACCCAGTACTTC

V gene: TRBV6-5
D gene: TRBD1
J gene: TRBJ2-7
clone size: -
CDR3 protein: CASSSDRGINEQYF
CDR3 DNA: TGTGCCAGCAGTTCCGACAGGGGGATCAACGAGCAGTACTTC

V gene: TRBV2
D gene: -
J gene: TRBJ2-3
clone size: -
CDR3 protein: CASRRSDTQYF
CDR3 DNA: TGTGCCAGCAGGAGGTCAGATACGCAGTATTTT

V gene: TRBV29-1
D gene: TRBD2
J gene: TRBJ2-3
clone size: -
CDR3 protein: CSAGLAGIPDTQYF
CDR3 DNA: TGCAGCGCTGGCCTAGCGGGCATCCCAGATACGCAGTATTTT

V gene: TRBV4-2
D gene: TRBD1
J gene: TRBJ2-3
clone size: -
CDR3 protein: CASSQEGQGAGDTQYF
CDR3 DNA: TGTGCCAGCAGCCAGGAAGGACAGGGGGCAGGGGATACGCAGTATTTT

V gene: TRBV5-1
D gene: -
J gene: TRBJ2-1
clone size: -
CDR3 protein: CASSLRTGRDEQFF
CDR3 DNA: TGCGCCAGCAGCTTAAGGACAGGGAGGGATGAGCAGTTCTTC

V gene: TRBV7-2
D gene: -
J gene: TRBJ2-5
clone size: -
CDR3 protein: CASSLEVIGRTQYF
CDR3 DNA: TGTGCCAGCAGCTTAGAGGTTATTGGACGGACCCAGTACTTC

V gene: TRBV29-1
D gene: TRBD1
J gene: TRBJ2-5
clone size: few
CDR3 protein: CSLTPGQVQETQYF
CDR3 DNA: TGCAGCTTAACCCCGGGACAGGTACAAGAGACCCAGTACTTC

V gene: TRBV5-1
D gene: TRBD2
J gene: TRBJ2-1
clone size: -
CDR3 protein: CASSLATSGSSNEQFF
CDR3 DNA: TGCGCCAGCAGCTTGGCAACTAGCGGGAGCTCCAATGAGCAGTTCTTC

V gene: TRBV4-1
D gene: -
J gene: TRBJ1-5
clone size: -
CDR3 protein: CASSQDSGRRDQPQHF
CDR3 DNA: TGCGCCAGCAGCCAAGACTCAGGGCGCAGAGATCAGCCCCAGCATTTT

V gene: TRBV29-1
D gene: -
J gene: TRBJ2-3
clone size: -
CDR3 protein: CSVEKSTDTQYF
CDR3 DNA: TGCAGCGTTGAGAAGTCTACAGATACGCAGTATTTT

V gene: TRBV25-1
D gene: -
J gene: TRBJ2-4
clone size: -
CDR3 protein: CASSDPGKAKNIQYF
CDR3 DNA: TGTGCCAGCAGTGATCCAGGGAAAGCCAAAAACATTCAGTACTTC

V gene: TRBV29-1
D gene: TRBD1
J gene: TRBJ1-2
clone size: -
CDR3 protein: CSVNPGTGGGGYTF
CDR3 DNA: TGCAGCGTGAACCCCGGGACAGGGGGCGGTGGCTACACCTTC

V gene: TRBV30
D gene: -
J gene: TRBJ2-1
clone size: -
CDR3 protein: CAWSIRNEQFF
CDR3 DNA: TGTGCCTGGAGTATCAGAAATGAGCAGTTCTTC

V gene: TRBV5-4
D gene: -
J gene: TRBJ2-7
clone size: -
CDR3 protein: CASSRDGGAYEQYF
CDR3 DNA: TGTGCCAGCAGCCGGGACGGAGGAGCCTACGAGCAGTACTTC

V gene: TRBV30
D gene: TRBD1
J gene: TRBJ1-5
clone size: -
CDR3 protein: CAWSEYRGASNQPQHF
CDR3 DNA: TGTGCCTGGAGTGAGTACAGGGGTGCTAGCAATCAGCCCCAGCATTTT

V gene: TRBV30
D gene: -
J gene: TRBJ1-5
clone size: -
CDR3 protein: CAWSAQGGQPQHF
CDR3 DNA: TGTGCCTGGAGTGCCCAAGGGGGTCAGCCCCAGCATTTT

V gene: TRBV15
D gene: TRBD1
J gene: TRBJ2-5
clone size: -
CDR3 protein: CATSRDLKGARWFGETQYF
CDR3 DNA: TGTGCCACCAGCAGAGATTTAAAGGGGGCGAGGTGGTTTGGGGAGACCCAGTACTTC

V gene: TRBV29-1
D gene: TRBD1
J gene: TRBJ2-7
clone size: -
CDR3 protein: CSVRSGTGASREQYF
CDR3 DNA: TGCAGCGTTCGCTCCGGGACAGGGGCAAGCCGGGAGCAGTACTTC

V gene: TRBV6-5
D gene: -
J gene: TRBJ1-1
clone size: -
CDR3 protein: CASSYSGSLNTEAFF
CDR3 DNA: TGTGCCAGCAGTTACTCGGGAAGTTTGAACACTGAAGCTTTCTTT

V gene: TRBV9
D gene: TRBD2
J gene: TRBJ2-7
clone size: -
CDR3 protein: CASSVGNSGVLGYEQYF
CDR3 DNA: TGTGCCAGCAGCGTAGGTAATAGCGGGGTCCTCGGGTACGAGCAGTACTTC

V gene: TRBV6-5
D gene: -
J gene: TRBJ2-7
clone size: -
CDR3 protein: CASSREEQYF
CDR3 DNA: TGTGCCAGCAGTCGGGAGGAGCAGTACTTC

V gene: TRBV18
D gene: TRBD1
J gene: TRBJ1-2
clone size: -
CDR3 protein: CASSPSSGGGYTF
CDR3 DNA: TGTGCCAGCTCACCATCCTCAGGGGGAGGCTACACCTTC

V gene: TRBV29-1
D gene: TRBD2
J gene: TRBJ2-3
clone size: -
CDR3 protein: CSVDRGLAGVVDSTDTQYF
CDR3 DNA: TGCAGCGTTGACCGAGGACTAGCGGGAGTGGTGGACAGCACAGATACGCAGTATTTT